These 5 T cell receptor beta chains share one sample of origin, sequenced in a study of cytomegalovirus exposure and HLA in healthy donors. Primers included in the PCR were 60 Vbeta and 13 Jbeta primers. Libraries were prepared by immunoSEQ multiplex PCR; TCRdb keeps only in-frame clonotypes and omits some of them. The sample contains 150,000 to 200,000 clones, 70% to 85% of which appear only once. The source material was PBMCs. The receptors here all came from a young man in good health and CMV-seronegative.

J is TRBJ2-1 and V is TRBV6-5, with 10 positions matching TRBD2. V shed 0 bases, J shed 7 bases, and the junction held 3 bases outside the gene matches. The CDR3 loop spans 15 amino acids. Germline CDR1 MNHEY, CDR2 SVGAGI. CDR3 amino acids: CASSYSGLAQNEQFF. The CDR3 DNA reads as TGTGCCAGCAGTTACTCGGGACTAGCGCAAAATGAGCAGTTCTTC.

This sequence joins TRBV5-1 and TRBJ2-5; possibly TRBD1 for D (6 bases). This CDR3 has 16 residues. Germline-derived CDR1 and CDR2 are SGHRS and YFSETQ. V lost 0 bases to trimming and J lost 4 bases, with 16 bases between them. CDR3 coding DNA: TGCGCCAGCAGCTTGGAGGGTACAGGGTTACGAGAGACCCAGTACTTC. This codes for CASSLEGTGLRETQYF.

V gene TRBV9 combines with J gene TRBJ2-7; possible D gene TRBD1, 6 bases. This CDR3 contains 14 residues. Trimming left V 3 bases short and J 6 bases short, with 16 bases between. Germline-derived CDR1 and CDR2 are SGDLS and YYNGEE. The CDR3: CASSEQGTVGEQYF. The DNA of the CDR3 is TGTGCCAGCAGCGAACAGGGTACCGTGGGCGAGCAGTACTTC.

In this sample, this clone turned up a few times. The chain has TRBV2 and TRBJ1-1, with a weak D call TRBD1 (5 bases). The V and J ends lost 4 bases and 7 bases respectively, with 7 bases between them. The germline gives CDR1 SNHLY, CDR2 FYNNEI. The CDR3 extends over 11 amino acids. DNA of the CDR3: TGTGCCAGCAGTGGGGGCATTGAAGCTTTCTTT. Protein product: CASSGGIEAFF. The variable domain in full, completed from reference TRBV2 and TRBJ1-1, reads EPEVTQTPSHQVTQMGQEVILRCVPISNHLYFYWYRQILGQKVEFLVSFYNNEISEKSEIFDDQFSVERPDGSNFTLKIRSTKLEDSAMYFCASSGGIEAFFGQGTRLTVV.

This clone was seen a single time. CDR3: CASSTTGLAGGPGELFF. CDR3 nucleotide sequence: TGTGCCAGCAGCACCACGGGACTAGCGGGGGGGCCCGGGGAGCTGTTTTTT. The chain couples TRBV7-3 to TRBJ2-2; 16 nucleotides agree with TRBD2. The CDR3 totals 17 residues. Losses at the gene ends were 5 bases for V and 6 bases for J; bases not matched to a gene: 6. The germline CDR1 and CDR2 sequences are SGHTA and FQGTGA.